One and the same sample provided the 13 T cell receptor beta chains below, sequenced in a study of vaccination and CD4 T cells after COVID-19. Treatment specified: approximately 10-day PBMC culture with coronavirus spike peptide pools or control peptides (ViraFEST assay). CD4+ T-cell collection from the unexposed donor predated the COVID-19 pandemic (2011-2018). These receptors' targets are unknown. Cultured CD4+ T-cell DNA underwent Oncomine TCR Beta short-read sequencing. TCRdb reprocessed the PCR reads via MiXCR and lists one record per CDR3 protein. The repertoire holds thousands of distinct CDR3 sequences, with 40% to 45% as singletons. The sequenced sample consisted of CD4+ T cells from blood, cultured in vitro. All receptors come from a human donor in good health.

V is TRBV6-1 and J is TRBJ2-7, with D unclear. The CDR3 covers 11 residues. Germline V CDR1 and CDR2: MNHNS, SASEGT. V was cut by 6 bases and J by 6 bases, with 9 bases left in between. The CDR3 sequence is CASSDPFEQYF. Written as DNA, the CDR3 is TGTGCCAGCAGCGACCCTTTCGAGCAGTACTTC.

The rearrangement uses TRBV4-2 and TRBJ1-1; D call uncertain. Per the germline V gene, CDR1 is LGHNA and CDR2 is YNFKEQ. CDR3 length: 12 residues. V lost 2 bases and J 8 bases, leaving 9 bases between the germline ends. This chain's CDR3 is CASSQSRVEAFF. CDR3 nucleotides: TGTGCCAGCAGCCAATCTAGGGTAGAAGCTTTCTTT.

This sequence joins TRBV18 and TRBJ1-1; 10 nucleotides line up with TRBD1. V trimming: 3 bases; J trimming: 5 bases; junction bases outside the gene matches: 3. The CDR3 contains 14 residues. Germline CDR1 KGHSH, CDR2 LQKENI. CDR3 region: CASSPGTGETEAFF. In nucleotides, the CDR3 is TGTGCCAGCTCACCTGGGACAGGGGAAACTGAAGCTTTCTTT.

This clonotype showed up just a few times. V usage is TRBV10-2 and J usage is TRBJ2-5; 10 bases align to TRBD2. J was trimmed by 2 bases and V by 6 bases; bases with no gene match: 0. CDR3 length: 13 amino acids. Germline V gives CDR1 WSHSY, CDR2 SAAADI. Here the CDR3 DNA reads TGCGCCAGCAGACTAGCGGGGCAAGAGACCCAGTACTTC. Its protein is CASRLAGQETQYF.

This clonotype turned up a few times. The CDR3 nucleotides read TGTGCCAGCAAGGGGGGAGGGGACACTGAAGCTTTCTTT. Protein: CASKGGGDTEAFF. The chain combines TRBV27 with TRBJ1-1; tentatively, D is TRBD1 (6 bases). V gave up 7 bases and J gave up 3 bases, with 12 bases separating them. CDR3 size: 13 residues. Germline V CDR1 and CDR2: MNHEY, SMNVEV (reference sequence).

The chain links TRBV7-2 to TRBJ2-7; 9 nucleotides match TRBD2. After removal of 5 bases from V and 3 bases from J, the junction contained 8 bases not matched to a gene. The CDR3 is made up of 15 amino acids. Germline V CDR1 and CDR2: SGHTA, FQGNSA. CDR3 bases: TGTGCCAGCAGCCTCCTCGGACTAGCGAGCTACGAGCAGTACTTC. Translated, it gives CASSLLGLASYEQYF.

This chain connects TRBV6-1 to TRBJ1-2; no firm D call. Germline CDR1 reads MNHNS; CDR2 reads SASEGT. The CDR3 totals 13 residues. V was trimmed by 5 bases and J by 3 bases, leaving 10 bases between them. The CDR3 coding sequence is TGTGCCAGCAGTAGCGGGAGGGACTATGGCTACACCTTC. Amino acids: CASSSGRDYGYTF.

This clonotype was found a few times. This chain links TRBV10-3 with TRBJ1-6; a weak D match, TRBD1 (6 bases). The CDR3 loop spans 12 amino acids. The germline V and J ends were trimmed by 10 bases and 10 bases, with 14 bases remaining between them. CDR1 is ENHRY and CDR2 is SYGVKD in the germline V gene. The CDR3 here is CASEGGGSPLHF. CDR3 DNA sequence: TGTGCCAGCGAGGGGGGAGGATCACCCCTCCACTTT.

The chain joins TRBV15 to TRBJ1-2; D remains ambiguous. This CDR3 has 15 amino acids. Trimming took off 3 bases at V and 0 bases at J, with 11 bases between the two ends. Germline V gene sequence: CDR1 LNHNV, CDR2 YYDKDF (reference sequence). The DNA for the CDR3 is TGTGCCACCAGCAGTTCAGGACTAGCTAACTATGGCTACACCTTC. It encodes CATSSSGLANYGYTF. Combining the CDR3 with reference TRBV15 and TRBJ1-2 gives the whole variable domain DAMVIQNPRYQVTQFGKPVTLSCSQTLNHNVMYWYQQKSSQAPKLLFHYYDKDFNNEADTPDNFQSRRPNTSFCFLDIRSPGLGDTAMYLCATSSSGLANYGYTFGSGTRLTVV.

The chain combines TRBV7-9 with TRBJ2-3; D possibly corresponds to TRBD2 (6 bases). Per the germline V gene, CDR1 is SEHNR and CDR2 is FQNEAQ (reference sequence). V gave up 1 base and J gave up 7 bases, with 18 bases separating them. The CDR3 totals 16 residues. CDR3 sequence reads: CASSLEEAGSRNTQYF. The CDR3 DNA reads as TGTGCCAGCAGCTTAGAGGAGGCGGGGTCGCGAAATACGCAGTATTTT.

The V call is TRBV2, the J call TRBJ1-5, with 7 bases matching TRBD1. Trimming at V came to 4 bases and at J to 4 bases, leaving 10 bases not matched to a gene. CDR1 and CDR2 from the germline V gene are SNHLY and FYNNEI. The length of the CDR3 is 16 residues. CDR3 bases: TGTGCCAGCAGTGGAGCAGGGGGAGGGATAAATCAGCCCCAGCATTTT. Amino acid sequence: CASSGAGGGINQPQHF.

The chain couples TRBV2 to TRBJ1-1; a possible D gene is TRBD1 (5 bases). The CDR3 has 14 amino acids. Germline CDR1 SNHLY, CDR2 FYNNEI. V dropped 6 bases and J dropped 2 bases, with 13 bases sitting between them. CDR3 amino acids: CASRVGVGNTEAFF. CDR3 sequence (DNA): TGTGCCAGCAGGGTGGGGGTAGGAAACACTGAAGCTTTCTTT.

The J gene is TRBJ1-6, the V gene TRBV6-1; 11 bases are a match to TRBD1. The germline V gene encodes CDR1 MNHNS and CDR2 SASEGT. The CDR3 runs 16 residues. V lost 6 bases to trimming and J lost 9 bases; unmatched junction nucleotides: 10. The CDR3 nucleotides read TGTGCCAGCAGACAAGGAAGGGACAGGGGGTTTTCACCCCTCCACTTT. Translating it yields CASRQGRDRGFSPLHF.